This passage covers 13 T cell receptor beta chains from one sample sequenced in a study of T cells in Graves' hyperthyroidism and ophthalmopathy. Researchers took RNA transcripts and amplified the TCR beta CDR3 regions from them. TCR CDR3 regions were first amplified by RT-PCR with HTBI primers. MiXCR, applied by TCRdb to the multiplex PCR reads, yields one record per CDR3 protein. The sample consists of roughly 500,000 distinct CDR3 sequences, approximately 49% of them appearing once. Sequenced sample: peripheral blood or thyroid tissue (not recorded which). These TCRs come from an adult woman with Graves' disease, either hyperthyroidism or ophthalmopathy (not recorded which).

This clonotype was found a few times. A read error may explain this, as a much larger clone is one base away. The rearrangement joins TRBV20-1 to TRBJ1-1; D is undetermined. Germline V gene lookup returns CDR1 DFQATT and CDR2 SNEGSKA (reference sequence). This CDR3 contains 13 residues. The V and J ends lost 3 bases and 1 base respectively, with 9 bases between them. CDR3 nucleotide sequence: TGCAGTGCTAGGGTTTCAGCGAACACTGAAGCTTTCTTT. Translating it yields CSARVSANTEAFF.

The sample holds a few counts of this clonotype. A much larger clone lies one base from this, so it may be a read error. The gene calls are TRBV9 and TRBJ1-5; TRBD1 might be the D (6 bases). The V and J ends lost 3 bases and 5 bases respectively, with 15 bases between them. The CDR3 extends over 15 amino acids. Germline CDR1 reads SGDLS; CDR2 reads YYNGEE. The DNA for the CDR3 is TGTGCCAGCAGCGGGGGGCGCGGAGGGTATCAGCCCCAGCATTTT. Its translation: CASSGGRGGYQPQHF.

This clonotype was detected many times. The chain employs TRBV2 and TRBJ1-5; D may be TRBD1 (6 bases). Germline CDR1 is SNHLY and CDR2 is FYNNEI. The CDR3 has 14 amino acids. Between the trimmed V and J ends, which lost 6 bases and 1 base, there was a span of 10 bases. CDR3 in amino acids: CASRQGGSNQPQHF. The CDR3 DNA sequence: TGTGCCAGCAGACAGGGTGGAAGCAATCAGCCCCAGCATTTT.

The chain couples TRBV5-1 to TRBJ1-2; weak D call: TRBD1 (6 bases). CDR3 length equals 15 residues. Germline CDR1 SGHRS, CDR2 YFSETQ. V dropped 0 bases and J dropped 3 bases, with 12 bases sitting between them. The CDR3 coding sequence is TGCGCCAGCAGCTTGGCCGTCCCAGGGGACTATGGCTACACCTTC. Translation: CASSLAVPGDYGYTF.

The rearrangement joins TRBV7-8 to TRBJ1-5; D gene unclear. Germline V gives CDR1 SGHVS, CDR2 FQNEAQ. Trimming shortened V by 3 bases and J by 4 bases, and 7 bases separated the two germline ends. The CDR3 contains 13 residues. In nucleotides, the CDR3 is TGTGCCAGCAGCTTCGGTATTAATCAGCCCCAGCATTTT. It yields the protein CASSFGINQPQHF.

This clonotype was seen more than once but under ten times. V usage is TRBV10-3 and J usage is TRBJ1-1, with 8 bases lining up with TRBD1. The CDR3 has 14 amino acids. V was clipped by 2 bases and J by 4 bases; unmatched bases: 3. Germline V gene data show CDR1 as ENHRY and CDR2 as SYGVKD. The CDR3: CAISEGQGGTEAFF. CDR3 nucleotide sequence: TGTGCCATCAGTGAGGGACAGGGTGGCACTGAAGCTTTCTTT.

This chain's CDR3 is CASSPFGQGAYEQYF. The CDR3 nucleotides read TGTGCCAGCAGCCCGTTTGGACAGGGGGCTTACGAGCAGTACTTC. The chain joins TRBV7-8 to TRBJ2-7; 11 bases are shared with TRBD1. V was pared by 5 bases and J by 4 bases, with 7 bases of the junction left unmatched. The CDR3 totals 15 residues. CDR1 is SGHVS, CDR2 FQNEAQ, per germline. The full variable domain, completed using reference TRBV7-8 and TRBJ2-7, is GAGVSQSPRYKVAKRGQDVALRCDPISGHVSLFWYQQALGQGPEFLTYFQNEAQLDKSGLPSDRFFAERPEGSVSTLKIQRTQQEDSAVYLCASSPFGQGAYEQYFGPGTRLTVT.

The V gene is TRBV7-6, the J gene TRBJ1-5; TRBD1 is a possible D gene (5 bases). Trimming cost V 4 bases and J 14 bases, with 21 bases left between them. This CDR3 has 14 amino acids. The V gene's germline CDR1 is SGHVS and CDR2 FNYEAQ. CDR3 amino acids: CASSSNLGGSYEHF. The DNA for the CDR3 is TGTGCCAGCAGCTCCAACCTTGGGGGTTCCTACGAGCATTTT.

As regards this clonotype: Just one base apart from a much larger clone, this may be a read error. The chain links TRBV4-1 to TRBJ2-5; maybe TRBD2 (6 bases). The germline gives CDR1 MGHRA, CDR2 YSYEKL. The CDR3 has 15 residues. The DNA for the CDR3 is TGCTCCAGCAGCCAAGATCATGGGAGGCCCGAGACCCAGTACTTC. This sequence encodes CSSSQDHGRPETQYF.

In this sample, this clonotype turned up a few times. The CDR3 DNA reads as TGCAGTGCTACTAGCGGGAGGGGACTTAATGAGCAGTTCTTT. It is translated as CSATSGRGLNEQFF. The chain joins TRBV20-1 to TRBJ1-1; D possibly corresponds to TRBD1 (5 bases). This CDR3 has 14 amino acids. Trimming removed 4 bases at V and 14 bases at J, with 26 bases between. Germline loops: CDR1 DFQATT, CDR2 SNEGSKA (reference sequence).

Remarks on this clonotype: A read error may account for a junction end that differs from germline. The rearrangement links TRBV7-2 to TRBJ2-7, with 9 bases lining up with TRBD1. The CDR3 has 14 residues. The germline CDR1 and CDR2 sequences are SGHTA and FQGNSA. The CDR3 spells CASSLQGASSEQYF. CDR3 sequence (DNA): TGTGCCAGCAGCCTACAGGGGGCCTCCTCCGAGCAGTACTTC.

The chain employs TRBV24-1 and TRBJ1-3, with 8 nucleotides matching TRBD1. This CDR3 spans 16 amino acids. Per germline, CDR1 KGHDR and CDR2 SFDVKD. V lost 6 bases and J lost 6; bases outside the gene matches: 12. The CDR3 region has the DNA TGTGCCACCAGTTCCCCTTCCGGGACAGGAGTAAACACCATATATTTT. Translating gives CATSSPSGTGVNTIYF.

In its sample, this clonotype was seen many times. The chain has TRBV25-1 and TRBJ1-4, with no clear D. Germline values: CDR1 MGHDK, CDR2 SYGVNS. V was pared by 7 bases and J by 5 bases, with 11 bases between. The length of the CDR3 is 13 residues. As DNA, the CDR3 is TGTGCCAGCAAAGGGATCCGCAATGAAAAACTGTTTTTT. Protein sequence: CASKGIRNEKLFF.